The clone carrying this TCR beta chain was detected a few times. Its antigen remains unknown. Donors likely had unrecorded immune exposures despite being nominally healthy when sampled. With 60 Vbeta and 13 Jbeta primers, the PCR was carried out. Data came from immunoSEQ multiplex PCR; TCRdb stores just in-frame clones and leaves some out. Here the sample spans about 250,000 clones, roughly two thirds being singletons. The entry originates in a study of cytomegalovirus exposure and HLA in healthy donors. Findings and caveats of the study: The analysis excluded some indistinguishable V segments, including TRBV6-2 and TRBV6-3. Trimming of TCR beta V- and J-genes showed a link, identified in a later analysis, to a missense DCLRE1C variant.

The germline V and J ends were trimmed by 2 bases and 10 bases, with 9 bases remaining between them. CDR1 and CDR2 (germline): SEHNR, FQNEAQ (reference sequence). The CDR3 runs 12 residues. Sequencing was carried out using PBMCs. This receptor was taken from a female donor in good health and CMV-seronegative. The chain joins TRBV7-9 to TRBJ2-1; tentative D call: TRBD2 (6 bases). This chain's CDR3 is CASSLTSWEQFF. The CDR3 DNA reads TGTGCCAGCAGCTTAACTAGCTGGGAGCAGTTCTTC. The whole variable domain, filled in from reference TRBV7-9 and TRBJ2-1, reads DTGVSQNPRHKITKRGQNVTFRCDPISEHNRLYWYRQTLGQGPEFLTYFQNEAQLEKSRLLSDRFSAERPKGSFSTLEIQRTEQGDSAMYLCASSLTSWEQFFGPGTRLTVL.